Following are 32 T cell receptor beta chains from one sample sequenced in a study of blood T cell repertoires in COVID-19. Only in-frame clones appear in the TCRdb table, and some are missing; sequencing was by immunoSEQ multiplex PCR. The data show 150,000 to 200,000 clones, with roughly 80% seen just once and about 5% held by the top ten. Sequencing was done on a sample of PBMCs or T cells enriched from blood (not recorded which). Receptor source: a woman between 55 and 75 years old with acute COVID-19.

CDR3: CASSPAALNTEAFF. The CDR3, as DNA: TGTGCCAGCAGTCCCGCGGCCTTGAACACTGAAGCTTTCTTT. This chain joins TRBV7-2 and TRBJ1-1; D not certain. CDR3 length: 14 residues. Trimming took off 6 bases at V and 0 bases at J, with 11 bases between the two ends. Germline CDR1 is SGHTA and CDR2 is FQGNSA.

The chain couples TRBV6-5 to TRBJ1-2, with 7 bases that match TRBD1. The germline gives CDR1 MNHEY, CDR2 SVGAGI. J gave up 2 bases and V 6 bases, and 9 bases lay outside the gene matches. The CDR3 runs 15 residues. This CDR3 reads CASSKTGTENYGYTF. In DNA, the CDR3 is TGTGCCAGCAGCAAGACCGGGACAGAGAACTATGGCTACACCTTC.

This chain joins TRBV6-5 and TRBJ1-3; unclear D gene. CDR3 size: 14 residues. V lost 8 bases to trimming and J lost 6 bases, with 17 bases between them. CDR1 is MNHEY and CDR2 is SVGAGI in the germline V gene. CDR3 nucleotide sequence: TGTGCCAGCGGGCCTCTGGCCTCGGAAAACACCATATATTTT. Translating gives CASGPLASENTIYF.

This chain joins TRBV30 and TRBJ1-1, with D possibly being TRBD1 (6 bases). The CDR3 covers 13 residues. Trimming removed 8 bases at V and 3 bases at J, with 16 bases between. Germline V gives CDR1 GTSNPN, CDR2 SVGIG (reference sequence). This chain's CDR3 is CAQGRGPDTEAFF. Here the CDR3 DNA reads TGTGCCCAAGGGCGGGGGCCGGACACTGAAGCTTTCTTT. Full variable domain (remainder filled in from reference TRBV30 and TRBJ1-1): SQTIHQWPATLVQPVGSPLSLECTVEGTSNPNLYWYRQAAGRGLQLLFYSVGIGQISSEVPQNLSASRPQDRQFILSSKKLLLSDSGFYLCAQGRGPDTEAFFGQGTRLTVV.

V gene TRBV3-1 (or the pseudogene TRBV3-2) combines with J gene TRBJ1-5, with D unclear. The germline gives CDR1 LGHDT, CDR2 YNNKEL (reference sequence). The CDR3 sequence is 13 residues long. Between the trimmed V and J ends, which lost 10 bases and 4 bases, there was a span of 14 bases. CDR3 in DNA: TGTGCCATCCCTTTCTATTCAAATCAGCCCCAGCATTTT. Protein: CAIPFYSNQPQHF.

The rearrangement links TRBV7-8 to TRBJ2-5; TRBD2 might be the D (5 bases). Germline CDR1 is SGHVS and CDR2 is FQNEAQ. The CDR3 length is 14 residues. Trimming removed 5 bases at V and 4 bases at J, with 14 bases between. CDR3 nucleotide sequence: TGTGCCAGCAGCCCGCCGGGGAGAGGAGAGACCCAGTACTTC. It yields the protein CASSPPGRGETQYF.

The chain uses TRBV28 and TRBJ2-2, with a weak D call TRBD1 (6 bases). Trimming cost V 10 bases and J 3 bases, with 18 bases left between them. The CDR3 covers 15 residues. Germline assignment: CDR1 MDHEN and CDR2 SYDVKM. The CDR3 nucleotides read TGTGCCACCACCCCGTTGGGACAATACACCGGGGAGCTGTTTTTT. It encodes CATTPLGQYTGELFF. Drawing the rest from reference TRBV28 and TRBJ2-2, the complete variable domain is DVKVTQSSRYLVKRTGEKVFLECVQDMDHENMFWYRQDPGLGLRLIYFSYDVKMKEKGDIPEGYSVSREKKERFSLILESASTNQTSMYLCATTPLGQYTGELFFGEGSRLTVL.

The CDR3 DNA sequence: TGTGCCTGGAGTGAACGGGGGAATGAGCAGTTCTTC. It codes for CAWSERGNEQFF. The V call is TRBV30, the J call TRBJ2-1, with D tentatively TRBD2 (6 bases). Trimming cost V 1 base and J 7 bases, with 8 bases left between them. The CDR3 is 12 amino acids. Germline V gives CDR1 GTSNPN, CDR2 SVGIG (reference sequence).

The rearrangement uses TRBV12-3 or TRBV12-4 and TRBJ1-2; no clear D. V lost 7 bases and J 4 bases, leaving 13 bases between the germline ends. The CDR3 sequence is 13 residues long. The CDR3 region has the DNA TGTGCCAGCACCCTCGGGCGGGCCTATGGCTACACCTTC. It yields the protein CASTLGRAYGYTF.

This clone was seen a handful of times. The rearrangement links TRBV5-1 to TRBJ1-2, with no clear D. Germline-derived CDR1 and CDR2 are SGHRS and YFSETQ. CDR3 length equals 15 residues. With 0 bases removed from V and 7 bases from J, the gap between germline ends came to 16 bases. CDR3 nucleotide sequence: TGCGCCAGCAGCTTGGAATCGGCGGGCCGCAGTGGCTACACCTTC. The encoded protein is CASSLESAGRSGYTF.

The genes are TRBV7-2 and TRBJ2-7, with no clear D. Deletions cut 5 bases from V and 1 base from J, with 9 bases between. The CDR3 runs 13 residues. The V gene's germline CDR1 is SGHTA and CDR2 FQGNSA. This chain's CDR3 is CASSRRSSYEQYV. The CDR3 bases are TGTGCCAGCAGCCGACGGAGTTCCTACGAGCAGTACGTC.

V gene TRBV28 combines with J gene TRBJ2-1, with 12 positions matching TRBD2. The CDR3 length is 16 residues. The trim removed 8 bases at V and 7 bases at J, leaving 12 bases unmatched. Per germline, CDR1 MDHEN and CDR2 SYDVKM. The CDR3 bases are TGTGCCAGCCGATCAACAATTACTAGCGGGGGGAATGAGCAGTTCTTC. The encoded protein is CASRSTITSGGNEQFF.

The V gene is TRBV7-8, the J gene TRBJ2-2; 11 bases map to TRBD2. Per germline, CDR1 SGHVS and CDR2 FQNEAQ. The junction had 5 bases not matched to a gene; V was cut back by 4 bases and J by 4 bases. CDR3 length equals 16 residues. CDR3 amino acids: CASSSTSGIGTGELFF. The CDR3 DNA follows: TGTGCCAGCAGCTCGACTAGCGGGATCGGCACCGGGGAGCTGTTTTTT.

The V call is TRBV5-1, the J call TRBJ2-1; D call uncertain. The germline V gene has CDR1 SGHRS and CDR2 YFSETQ. This CDR3 spans 14 amino acids. Trimming stripped 1 base from V and 5 bases from J, with 10 bases between. The chain's CDR3 is CASSLRTDNNEQFF. The CDR3 nucleotides read TGCGCCAGCAGCTTGCGTACAGACAACAATGAGCAGTTCTTC.

This chain joins TRBV5-4 and TRBJ2-1, with 7 bases identical to TRBD2. CDR3 size: 15 residues. The V segment lost 6 bases and the J segment 1 base; nucleotides outside the gene matches: 7. Germline CDR1 and CDR2: SGHNT and YYREEE (reference sequence). Written as DNA, the CDR3 is TGTGCCAGCACTTCGGGGGGTGGGTCCTACAATGAGCAGTTCTTC. Its translation is CASTSGGGSYNEQFF.

This chain joins TRBV18 and TRBJ2-1; 10 nucleotides line up with TRBD2. The CDR3 has 17 residues. Germline lookup yields CDR1 KGHSH and CDR2 LQKENI. V was pared by 1 base and J by 7 bases, with 10 bases of the junction left unmatched. As DNA, the CDR3 is TGTGCCAGCTCACCACAGCTAGCGGGAGTTTCTTTGAATGAGCAGTTCTTC. Encoded protein: CASSPQLAGVSLNEQFF.

This chain joins TRBV6-5 and TRBJ1-5; D gene unclear. There are 15 residues in the CDR3. V was cut by 5 bases and J by 6 bases, with 17 bases left in between. Per germline, CDR1 MNHEY and CDR2 SVGAGI. The CDR3 sequence: CASSIHGLAGQPQHF. The CDR3 nucleotides read TGTGCCAGCAGTATCCACGGGTTAGCGGGTCAGCCCCAGCATTTT.

The chain has TRBV6-4 and TRBJ1-1; TRBD1 aligns across 7 bases. Germline V gene lookup returns CDR1 MRHNA and CDR2 SNTAGT. The CDR3 has 14 residues. V trimming: 5 bases; J trimming: 2 bases; junction bases outside the gene matches: 5. CDR3 amino acids: CASSSTGSNTEAFF. The CDR3 region has the DNA TGTGCCAGCAGTTCGACAGGGTCTAACACTGAAGCTTTCTTT.

The chain is built from TRBV11-2 and TRBJ1-1; D not certain. Trimming shortened V by 5 bases and J by 1 base, and 5 bases separated the two germline ends. CDR1 is SGHAT and CDR2 is FQNNGV in the germline V gene. This CDR3 is built from 12 residues. The CDR3 DNA sequence: TGTGCCAGCAGCATGGCGAACACTGAAGCTTTCTTT. Its translation: CASSMANTEAFF. Using reference TRBV11-2 and TRBJ1-1 for the parts outside the CDR3, the full variable domain is EAGVAQSPRYKIIEKRQSVAFWCNPISGHATLYWYQQILGQGPKLLIQFQNNGVVDDSQLPKDRFSAERLKGVDSTLKIQPAKLEDSAVYLCASSMANTEAFFGQGTRLTVV.

The V call is TRBV18, the J call TRBJ2-1; 11 bases map to TRBD1. Trimming cost V 2 bases and J 6 bases; bases outside gene matches: 21. This CDR3 is 21 amino acids long. Germline assignment: CDR1 KGHSH and CDR2 LQKENI. CDR3 residues: CASSPMGAPEIGQGAPNEQFF. CDR3 DNA: TGTGCCAGCTCACCAATGGGGGCACCGGAAATTGGACAGGGGGCACCCAATGAGCAGTTCTTC.

This sequence joins TRBV24-1 and TRBJ2-5, with TRBD2 matching over 11 bases. This CDR3 is built from 14 residues. The ends lost 9 bases at V and 6 bases at J; junction bases unmatched: 8. CDR1 KGHDR and CDR2 SFDVKD come from the germline V gene. The CDR3 loop is CATGGSGGAKTQYF. In DNA form, the CDR3 reads TGTGCCACCGGCGGTAGCGGGGGGGCCAAGACCCAGTACTTC.

The chain links TRBV2 to TRBJ1-4; D not resolved. Germline lookup yields CDR1 SNHLY and CDR2 FYNNEI. Trimming shortened V by 4 bases and J by 8 bases, and 11 bases separated the two germline ends. CDR3 length equals 13 residues. The CDR3 region is CASSVGREEKLFF. The DNA of the CDR3 is TGTGCCAGCAGTGTGGGTAGGGAGGAAAAACTGTTTTTT.

The rearrangement joins TRBV30 to TRBJ1-3, with D unresolved. Per germline, CDR1 GTSNPN and CDR2 SVGIG (reference sequence). V was clipped by 4 bases and J by 2 bases, with 12 bases between them. The CDR3 is 14 amino acids. CDR3 sequence (DNA): TGTGCCTGGATCCGCGCTGCGGCTGGAAACACCATATATTTT. This codes for CAWIRAAAGNTIYF.

The V gene is TRBV23-1, the J gene TRBJ1-4; 7 bases align to TRBD1. TRBV23-1 is recorded as an ORF, its role being uncertain. V shed 0 bases, J shed 6 bases, and the junction held 7 bases outside the gene matches. The CDR3 spans 16 residues. CDR3 DNA sequence: TGCGCCAGCAGTCAATCGGGGCGACAGGGTGATGAAAAACTGTTTTTT. Translation gives CASSQSGRQGDEKLFF.

About this clone itself: The sample contains more than one DNA sequence encoding this CDR3. This chain links TRBV7-6 with TRBJ2-5; the D gene is possibly TRBD1 (5 bases). The V gene lost 1 base and the J gene lost 2 bases, with 5 bases spanning the gap. Germline-derived CDR1 and CDR2 are SGHVS and FNYEAQ. This CDR3 spans 13 amino acids. The CDR3: CASSLGQQETQYF. CDR3 nucleotides: TGTGCCAGCAGCTTAGGACAGCAAGAGACCCAGTACTTC.

V and J are TRBV24-1 and TRBJ1-3, with 7 bases that match TRBD1. Germline trimming cut 2 bases from V and 0 bases from J; bases unmatched to any gene: 6. Germline values: CDR1 KGHDR, CDR2 SFDVKD. The CDR3 consists of 17 residues. CDR3 in DNA: TGTGCCACCAGTGATTCAGCCGACAGGGACTCTGGAAACACCATATATTTT. Residues: CATSDSADRDSGNTIYF.

The gene calls are TRBV30 and TRBJ2-5, with D perhaps matching TRBD2 (6 bases). Germline V gene data show CDR1 as GTSNPN and CDR2 as SVGIG (reference sequence). There are 14 residues in the CDR3. V was trimmed by 2 bases and J by 7 bases, leaving 17 bases between them. The CDR3: CAWSREFSLGTQYF. Written as DNA, the CDR3 is TGTGCCTGGAGTCGGGAGTTCTCTCTCGGGACCCAGTACTTC.

The chain has TRBV5-6 and TRBJ1-5; D gene unclear. Trimming took off 1 base at V and 3 bases at J, with 5 bases between the two ends. The V gene's germline CDR1 is SGHDT and CDR2 YYEEEE. The CDR3 runs to 13 residues. CDR3 in DNA: TGTGCCAGCAGCTTGTCTACCAATCAGCCCCAGCATTTT. Translation gives CASSLSTNQPQHF.

This clone was detected only once. The chain joins TRBV6-4 to TRBJ2-3, with TRBD2 matching over 10 bases. The CDR3 consists of 15 residues. Germline assignment: CDR1 MRHNA and CDR2 SNTAGT. J was trimmed by 2 bases and V by 6 bases; bases with no gene match: 5. The CDR3: CASSRLAGPTDTQYF. The CDR3 DNA sequence: TGTGCCAGCAGCCGACTAGCGGGCCCCACAGATACGCAGTATTTT.

The chain joins TRBV11-3 to TRBJ2-5; the D gene is possibly TRBD2 (6 bases). The ends were cut back, 1 base at V and 5 bases at J, with 8 bases in the middle. This CDR3 spans 13 amino acids. Germline assignment: CDR1 SGHNT and CDR2 YENEEA. CDR3 in amino acids: CASSLGLGETQYF. The CDR3 nucleotides read TGTGCCAGCAGCTTAGGACTAGGGGAGACCCAGTACTTC. Full variable domain (outside the CDR3, taken from reference TRBV11-3 and TRBJ2-5): EAGVVQSPRYKIIEKKQPVAFWCNPISGHNTLYWYLQNLGQGPELLIRYENEEAVDDSQLPKDRFSAERLKGVDSTLKIQPAELGDSAVYLCASSLGLGETQYFGPGTRLLVL.

This clone occurred many times. This sequence joins TRBV7-9 and TRBJ1-5, with D tentatively TRBD1 (5 bases). CDR3 length: 14 amino acids. Germline values: CDR1 SEHNR, CDR2 FQNEAQ (reference sequence). V dropped 3 bases and J dropped 4 bases, with 10 bases sitting between them. The CDR3 protein is CASSFDSLNQPQHF. The DNA of the CDR3 is TGTGCCAGCAGCTTTGACAGTTTAAATCAGCCCCAGCATTTT.

The V and J genes are TRBV9 and TRBJ2-1; 8 bases are shared with TRBD2. Germline CDR1 and CDR2: SGDLS and YYNGEE. Trimming at V came to 5 bases and at J to 2 bases, leaving 3 bases not matched to a gene. The length of the CDR3 is 14 residues. CDR3 amino acids: CASSRGGPYNEQFF. CDR3 in DNA: TGTGCCAGCAGTCGGGGGGGCCCCTACAATGAGCAGTTCTTC.